This T cell receptor beta chain was captured by sequencing in a study of OX40 agonist ivuxolimab in advanced cancers. Overall study: Ivuxolimab, an antibody that agonizes OX40 (CD134), was administered to the patients.

Study outcomes and limitations: Part of the nonresponder group also had normalized T-cell clonal expansion that was low. Expanded clones were, on average, more numerous among CD8+ T cells than CD4+. Dosing at 0.1 to 3.0 mg/kg was accompanied by clonal expansion of CD4+ and CD8+ blood T cells by week 6.

This clone occurred once. Its antigen remains unidentified. Sequencing used immunoSEQ multiplex PCR; TCRdb keeps in-frame clones, though not all of them. Counted here are about 62,000 clones, 60% to 85% occurring once; the ten biggest clones make up roughly a tenth. This CDR3 is 14 amino acids long. The germline gives CDR1 SGHTA, CDR2 FQGNSA. With 4 bases clipped from V and 4 bases from J, the junction kept 4 bases outside the gene matches. The chain joins TRBV7-2 to TRBJ2-5; 9 nucleotides line up with TRBD2. The TCR originated in an adult with an advanced solid tumor such as melanoma, head and neck, liver or kidney cancer. The material sequenced was CD4+ or CD8+ T cells sorted from blood, taken in a trial of the OX40 agonist ivuxolimab. This CDR3 is CASSSLAGVETQYF. The DNA for the CDR3 is TGTGCCAGCAGCTCACTAGCGGGTGTAGAGACCCAGTACTTC.